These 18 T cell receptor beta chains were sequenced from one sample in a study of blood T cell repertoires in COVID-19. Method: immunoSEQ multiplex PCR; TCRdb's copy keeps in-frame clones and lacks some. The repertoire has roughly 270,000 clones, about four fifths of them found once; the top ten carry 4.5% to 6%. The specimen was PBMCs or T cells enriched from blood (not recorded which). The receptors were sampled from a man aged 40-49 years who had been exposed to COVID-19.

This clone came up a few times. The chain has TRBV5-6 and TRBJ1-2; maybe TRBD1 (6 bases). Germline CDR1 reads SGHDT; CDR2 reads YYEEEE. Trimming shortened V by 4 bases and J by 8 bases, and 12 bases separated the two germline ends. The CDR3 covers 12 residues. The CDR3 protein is CASSIYRDGYTF. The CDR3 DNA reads TGTGCCAGCAGCATCTACAGGGACGGCTACACCTTC.

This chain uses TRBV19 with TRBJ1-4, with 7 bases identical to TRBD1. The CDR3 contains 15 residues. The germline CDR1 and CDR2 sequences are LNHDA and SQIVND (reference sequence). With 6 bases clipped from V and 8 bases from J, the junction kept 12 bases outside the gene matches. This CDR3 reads CASRERQGRSEKLFF. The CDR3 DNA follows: TGTGCCAGTAGGGAGAGACAGGGTCGATCCGAAAAACTGTTTTTT.

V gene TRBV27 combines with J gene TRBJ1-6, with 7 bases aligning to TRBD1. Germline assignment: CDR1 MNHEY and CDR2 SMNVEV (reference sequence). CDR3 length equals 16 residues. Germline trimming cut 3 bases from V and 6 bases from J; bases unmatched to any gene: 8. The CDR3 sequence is CASSFFLRDSNSPLHF. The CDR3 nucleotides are TGTGCCAGCAGTTTCTTCCTACGGGACAGTAATTCACCCCTCCACTTT.

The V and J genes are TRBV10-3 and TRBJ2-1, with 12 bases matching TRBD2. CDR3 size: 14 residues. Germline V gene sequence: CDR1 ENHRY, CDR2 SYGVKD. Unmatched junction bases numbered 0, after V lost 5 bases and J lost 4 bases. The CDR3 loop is CAISTSGGYNEQFF. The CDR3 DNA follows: TGTGCCATCAGTACTAGCGGGGGGTACAATGAGCAGTTCTTC.

The CDR3 here is CASGRGSEAFF. For the CDR3, the DNA is TGTGCCAGCGGGCGGGGATCTGAAGCTTTCTTT. V and J are TRBV14 and TRBJ1-1; unclear D gene. The CDR3 spans 11 residues. Germline V gene lookup returns CDR1 SGHDN and CDR2 FVKESK. V was pared by 8 bases and J by 6 bases, with 10 bases between.

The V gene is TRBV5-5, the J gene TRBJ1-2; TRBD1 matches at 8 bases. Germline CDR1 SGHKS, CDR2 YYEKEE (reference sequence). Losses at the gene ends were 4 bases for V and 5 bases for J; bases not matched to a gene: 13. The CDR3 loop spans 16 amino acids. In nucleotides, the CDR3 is TGTGCCAGCAGCCCTCAGGCAGGGGGCGCAGAATATGGCTACACCTTC. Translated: CASSPQAGGAEYGYTF.

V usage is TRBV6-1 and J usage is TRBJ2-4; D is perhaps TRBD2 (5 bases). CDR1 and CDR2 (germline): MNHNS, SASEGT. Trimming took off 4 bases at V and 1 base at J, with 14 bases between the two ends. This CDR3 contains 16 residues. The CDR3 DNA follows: TGTGCCAGCAGTGCCGGACTCGACCCCGCCAAAAACATTCAGTACTTC. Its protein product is CASSAGLDPAKNIQYF.

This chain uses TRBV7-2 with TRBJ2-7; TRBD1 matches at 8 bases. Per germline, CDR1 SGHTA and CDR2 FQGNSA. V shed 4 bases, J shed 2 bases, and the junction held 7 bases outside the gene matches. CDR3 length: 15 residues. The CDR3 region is CASSSAGTGAYEQYF. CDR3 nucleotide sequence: TGTGCCAGCAGCTCGGCCGGGACAGGTGCCTACGAGCAGTACTTC. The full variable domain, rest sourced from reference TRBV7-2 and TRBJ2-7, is GAGVSQSPSNKVTEKGKDVELRCDPISGHTALYWYRQSLGQGLEFLIYFQGNSAPDKSGLPSDRFSAERTGGSVSTLTIQRTQQEDSAVYLCASSSAGTGAYEQYFGPGTRLTVT.

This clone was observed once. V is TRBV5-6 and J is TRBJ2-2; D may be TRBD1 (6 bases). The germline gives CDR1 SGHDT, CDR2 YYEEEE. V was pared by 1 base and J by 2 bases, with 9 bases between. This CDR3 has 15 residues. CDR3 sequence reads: CASSLQGTNTGELFF. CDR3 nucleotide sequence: TGTGCCAGCAGCTTGCAGGGGACCAACACCGGGGAGCTGTTTTTT.

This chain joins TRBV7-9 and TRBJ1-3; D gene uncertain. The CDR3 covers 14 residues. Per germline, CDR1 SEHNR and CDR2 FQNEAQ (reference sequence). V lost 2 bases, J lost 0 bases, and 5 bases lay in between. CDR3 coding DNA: TGTGCCAGCAGCTTAAGCAACTCTGGAAACACCATATATTTT. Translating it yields CASSLSNSGNTIYF.

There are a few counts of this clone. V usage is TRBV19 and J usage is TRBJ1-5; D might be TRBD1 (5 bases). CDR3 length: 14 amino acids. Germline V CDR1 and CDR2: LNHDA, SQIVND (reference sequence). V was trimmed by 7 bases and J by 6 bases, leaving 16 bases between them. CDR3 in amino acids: CASTSDSGRQPQHF. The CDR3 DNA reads TGTGCCAGTACCTCCGACAGCGGGCGTCAGCCCCAGCATTTT.

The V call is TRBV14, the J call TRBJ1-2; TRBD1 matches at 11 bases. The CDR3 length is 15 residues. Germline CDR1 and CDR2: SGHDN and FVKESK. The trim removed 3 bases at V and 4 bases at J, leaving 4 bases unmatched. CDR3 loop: CASSHRTGGLYGYTF. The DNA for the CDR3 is TGTGCCAGCAGCCATAGGACAGGGGGCCTCTATGGCTACACCTTC.

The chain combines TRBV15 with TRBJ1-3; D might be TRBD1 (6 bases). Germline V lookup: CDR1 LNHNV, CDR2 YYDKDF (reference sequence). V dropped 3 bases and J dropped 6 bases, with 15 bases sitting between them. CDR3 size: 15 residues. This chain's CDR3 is CATSSIRGNSNTIYF. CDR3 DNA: TGTGCCACCAGCAGTATAAGGGGGAACTCAAACACCATATATTTT.

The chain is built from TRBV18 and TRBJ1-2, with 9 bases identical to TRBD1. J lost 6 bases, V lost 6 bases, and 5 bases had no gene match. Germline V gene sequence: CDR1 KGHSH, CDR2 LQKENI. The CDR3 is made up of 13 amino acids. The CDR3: CASSQGTGNGYTF. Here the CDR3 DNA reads TGTGCCAGCTCGCAAGGGACAGGGAATGGCTACACCTTC.

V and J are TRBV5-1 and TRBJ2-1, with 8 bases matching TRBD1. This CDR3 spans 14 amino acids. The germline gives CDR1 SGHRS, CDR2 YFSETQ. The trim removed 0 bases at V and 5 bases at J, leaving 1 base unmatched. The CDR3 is CASSLGTGNNEQFF. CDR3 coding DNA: TGCGCCAGCAGCTTGGGGACAGGGAACAATGAGCAGTTCTTC.

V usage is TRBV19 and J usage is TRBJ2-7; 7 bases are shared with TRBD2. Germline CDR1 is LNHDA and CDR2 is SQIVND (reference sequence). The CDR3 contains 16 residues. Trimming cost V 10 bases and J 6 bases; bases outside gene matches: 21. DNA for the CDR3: TGTGCCACCTCCACGATGGGGGGGGGTACAAGGGGCGAGCAGTACTTC. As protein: CATSTMGGGTRGEQYF.

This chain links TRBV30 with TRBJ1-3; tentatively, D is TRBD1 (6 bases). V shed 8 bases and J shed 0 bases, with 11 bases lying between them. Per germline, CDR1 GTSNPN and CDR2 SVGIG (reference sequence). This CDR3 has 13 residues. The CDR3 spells CARDRFSGNTIYF. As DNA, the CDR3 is TGTGCCCGCGACAGGTTCTCTGGAAACACCATATATTTT.

CDR3 region: CASTAPENTIYF. The CDR3 DNA sequence: TGTGCCAGCACCGCCCCTGAGAACACCATATATTTT. The chain combines TRBV6-5 with TRBJ1-3; the D is unclear. V was clipped by 7 bases and J by 7 bases, with 11 bases between them. Germline V gene sequence: CDR1 MNHEY, CDR2 SVGAGI. The CDR3 length is 12 residues.